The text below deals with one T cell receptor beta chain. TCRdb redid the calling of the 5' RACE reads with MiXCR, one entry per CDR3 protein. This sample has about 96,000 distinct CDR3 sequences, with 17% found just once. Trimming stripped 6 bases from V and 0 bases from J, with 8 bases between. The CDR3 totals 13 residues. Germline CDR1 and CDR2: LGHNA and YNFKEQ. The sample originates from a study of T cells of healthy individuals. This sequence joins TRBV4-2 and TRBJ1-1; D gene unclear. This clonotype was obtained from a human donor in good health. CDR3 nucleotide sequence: TGTGCCAGCAGGCTGGTTATGAACACTGAAGCTTTCTTT. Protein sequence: CASRLVMNTEAFF.